Listed below are T cell receptor beta chains from one sample, sequenced in a study of T cell changes during pregnancy in multiple sclerosis. Produced via immunoSEQ multiplex PCR; TCRdb's table is partial and in-frame only. The sample lists about 60,000 clones; under 95% were seen once. Sequenced material: CD8+ T cells from peripheral blood mononuclear cells, taken in the second trimester of pregnancy. These receptors all come from a female donor with multiple sclerosis, enrolled in a pregnancy study. The conserved cysteine and the conserved F or W are not part of the CDR3 here.

14	TRBV2	TRBJ2-1	ASSESMFSKNNEQF
13	TRBV27	TRBJ2-2	ASSLLREHTGELF
13	TRBV28	TRBJ2-1	ASSFEDRADNEQF
14	TRBV4-2	TRBJ1-5	ASSQEPGGSNQPQH
9	TRBV20-1	TRBJ1-1	SARGDTEAF
15	TRBV5-1	TRBJ1-1	ASSLVGQGVVNTEAF
14	TRBV1	TRBJ2-5	TSSREGGREPRAQY
13	TRBV19	TRBJ2-5	ASSMGVRGEETQY
17	TRBV10-3	TRBJ2-1	AISAPLLNRDRVDNEQF
14	TRBV11-3	TRBJ2-7	ASSLRRAGVPYEQY
11	TRBV5-1	TRBJ1-1	ASSLSRNTEAF
13	TRBV7-6	TRBJ2-2	ASSPDSTNTGELF
13	TRBV10-3	TRBJ2-1	AISGADRAMNEQF
9	TRBV2	TRBJ1-2	AVRGRTGIT
15	TRBV7-2	TRBJ2-7	ASSFTLAFQGSYEQY
13	TRBV5-4	TRBJ1-1	ASTRYGDRTPEAF
14	TRBV27	TRBJ2-7	ASSSSPGPSSYEQY
12	TRBV11-2	TRBJ1-4	ASSLGLGLAELF
11	TRBV7-9	TRBJ2-7	ASRHGTSYEQY
14	TRBV4-1	TRBJ2-7	ASSLNLAGGSYEQY
12	TRBV28	TRBJ2-7	ASSLSGATYEQY
13	TRBV30	TRBJ1-3	AWSVPGFTGNTIY
13	TRBV4-3	TRBJ1-2	ASSQEGGVNYGYT
13	TRBV28	TRBJ2-3	ASSLRRDPTDTQY
16	TRBV4-2	TRBJ2-3	ASSQGVRSRASTDTQY
14	TRBV6-1	TRBJ2-1	ASSEAGLAPYNEQF
14	TRBV2	TRBJ2-2	ASSVPVAGKAGELF
12	TRBV5-5	TRBJ2-7	ASRLTSADREQY
10	TRBV5-5	TRBJ2-5	ASIGAEETQY
12	TRBV18	TRBJ2-5	ASSPGLAGETQY
13	TRBV19	TRBJ1-1	ASSIPGTVNTEAF